This TCR beta chain is from a study of PD-1 blockade in classical Hodgkin lymphoma. Study-level findings and limits: Researchers reported that CD4+ TCR diversity, though not CD8+, rose significantly by C4D1. Reports described newly diagnosed patients as having lower baseline TCR diversity than healthy donors. Complete responders possessed baseline diversity comparable to newly diagnosed patients.

This CDR3 region has 14 residues. The V gene lost 6 bases and the J gene lost 3 bases, with 15 bases spanning the gap. Looked up from germline, CDR1 is WNHNN and CDR2 is SYGVQD (reference sequence). About this clone itself: Its antigen is undetermined.

TCRdb's copy holds only in-frame clones and misses some; the assay was immunoSEQ multiplex PCR. The sample lists around 16,000 clones, approximately 84% occurring once. The time point: cycle 4 day 1 (C4D1), after more than five weeks of nivolumab. Each of the patients experienced relapse following autologous stem cell transplantation, and their brentuximab vedotin exposure differed. From thawed PBMCs, CD4+ T cells were purified using magnetic negative selection. Each best response was a complete response, a partial response or progressive disease. This sequence originates from a human donor with classical Hodgkin lymphoma. The sample here was CD4+ T cells from blood, taken before the fourth cycle of nivolumab. The V and J genes are TRBV10-1 and TRBJ2-7; D might be TRBD1 (6 bases). The CDR3 loop reads CASRNRDHDYEQYF. The CDR3, as DNA: TGCGCCAGCAGAAACAGGGACCACGACTACGAGCAGTACTTC.